The clone carrying this TCR beta chain was detected a few times. Its antigen is unknown. This sample stems from a study of beta chain features in type 1 diabetes. Study results and limitations: Sampled from patients, naive, central memory and Treg TCRB repertoires appeared more similar than those sampled from healthy donors. Type 1 diabetes patients had VDJ junctions that carried fewer insertions and more deletions.

The trim removed 4 bases at V and 7 bases at J, leaving 6 bases unmatched. This CDR3 comprises 15 residues. Germline V gene sequence: CDR1 SGHTA, CDR2 FQGNSA. Sequenced material consisted of expressed TCRB transcripts (all of the isolated RNA was reverse transcribed). TCRdb's copy holds only in-frame clones and misses some; the assay was immunoSEQ multiplex PCR. The top ten clones hold 0.035% to 0.055% of a sample with 300,000 to 350,000 clones, around 19% of them seen once. The clonotype was recovered from a woman between 18 and 30 years old in good health. Sequencing was carried out using naive CD4+ T cells from blood. This sequence joins TRBV7-2 and TRBJ1-6, with 8 bases fitting TRBD1. CDR3 protein: CASSSDRGRNSPLHF. CDR3 in DNA: TGTGCCAGCAGCTCCGACAGGGGTCGGAATTCACCCCTCCACTTT.